These 30 T cell receptor beta chains were sequenced from one sample in a study of spatial heterogeneity in lung cancer. Points from the study as a whole: The number of expanded tumor alpha and beta chains correlated with mutation number.

Antigens of these TCRs are unknown. Indicated time point: sample taken at primary tumor resection. TCRdb analysed the 5' RACE reads with MiXCR anew, one entry per CDR3 protein. Among roughly 19,000 distinct CDR3 sequences listed, 5.8% were seen once. The source was lung tumor tissue, collected at surgery. The source of these receptors is a female donor with early-stage non-small cell lung cancer.

This clonotype appeared many times. Within a library made for alpha chains, this beta chain is off target, and its count is uninformative. The chain employs TRBV28 and TRBJ2-7; the D is unclear. CDR1 is MDHEN, CDR2 SYDVKM, per germline. The CDR3 has 10 residues. Trimming removed 3 bases at V and 6 bases at J, with 3 bases between. The CDR3: CASSFGEQYF. The CDR3 coding sequence is TGTGCCAGCAGTTTCGGCGAGCAGTACTTC.

As to this clonotype: This beta chain represents an off-target read in a library built for alpha chains; its size is of limited meaning. The chain links TRBV20-1 to TRBJ2-4; tentative D call: TRBD2 (5 bases). This CDR3 spans 13 amino acids. Germline V lookup: CDR1 DFQATT, CDR2 SNEGSKA (reference sequence). V lost 5 bases, J lost 7 bases, and 15 bases lay in between. As DNA, the CDR3 is TGCAGTGCTCCAAACCCCGGGATTAACATTCAGTACTTC. Translation gives CSAPNPGINIQYF.

Within the sample, this clonotype is medium-sized (0.01 to 0.1%). This beta chain is an off-target read within a library intended for alpha chains, so its frequency means little. V usage is TRBV9 and J usage is TRBJ2-5, with unresolved D. The V end lost 0 bases, the J end lost 3 bases, and 6 bases lay between the germline ends. CDR1 and CDR2 (germline): SGDLS, YYNGEE. The CDR3 spans 13 residues. For the CDR3, the DNA is TGTGCCAGCAGCGTAGGACTTGAAGAGACCCAGTACTTC. Its protein is CASSVGLEETQYF.

The sample holds many counts of this clonotype. With the library built for alpha chains, this beta chain is off target and its frequency is not meaningful. This rearrangement joins TRBV7-9 to TRBJ1-1; D is ambiguous. V gave up 0 bases and J gave up 0 bases, with 5 bases separating them. This CDR3 comprises 14 residues. From germline, CDR1 is SEHNR and CDR2 FQNEAQ (reference sequence). The CDR3 DNA reads TGTGCCAGCAGCTTAGCTTCGGTGAACACTGAAGCTTTCTTT. It codes for CASSLASVNTEAFF.

Concerning this clonotype itself: Because the library targeted alpha chains, this beta chain is an off-target read whose size means little. The V call is TRBV20-1, the J call TRBJ2-1; TRBD2 aligns across 8 bases. J lost 15 bases, V lost 3 bases, and 13 bases had no gene match. CDR1 and CDR2 (germline): DFQATT, SNEGSKA (reference sequence). This CDR3 spans 13 amino acids. The CDR3, as DNA: TGCAGTGCTAGGCCCTCACTAGCGGAGAGCCCGTTCTTC. Translated, it gives CSARPSLAESPFF.

This clonotype appeared many times. This beta chain turned up in a library designed for alpha chains; as an off-target read, its abundance says little. V gene TRBV7-9 combines with J gene TRBJ2-7; TRBD1 is a possible D gene (6 bases). The CDR3 runs to 13 residues. V was clipped by 8 bases and J by 0 bases, with 11 bases between them. Germline CDR1 and CDR2: SEHNR and FQNEAQ (reference sequence). CDR3 coding DNA: TGTGCCAGCGGACAGCCGAGCTCCTACGAGCAGTACTTC. This sequence encodes CASGQPSSYEQYF.

This clonotype was recorded at least ten times. As an off-target read in a library built for alpha chains, this beta chain has a frequency of little significance. The chain is built from TRBV29-1 and TRBJ2-2; D not resolved. V was clipped by 4 bases and J by 1 base, with 7 bases between them. The CDR3 is made up of 13 amino acids. Per the germline V gene, CDR1 is SQVTM and CDR2 is ANQGSEA. The CDR3 loop is CSVGPQNTGELFF. The CDR3, as DNA: TGCAGCGTTGGACCTCAGAACACCGGGGAGCTGTTTTTT.

This clonotype was seen a few times. This beta chain is a stray read from a library made for alpha chains; its abundance is not meaningful. The chain links TRBV5-1 to TRBJ2-7, with D possibly TRBD1 on 5 matching bases. V lost 2 bases to trimming and J lost 0 bases, with 12 bases between them. The CDR3 spans 15 residues. Germline V lookup: CDR1 SGHRS, CDR2 YFSETQ. The DNA of the CDR3 is TGCGCCAGCAGCTTTATAGAGGACAACTCCTACGAGCAGTACTTC. It encodes CASSFIEDNSYEQYF.

This clonotype was seen ten or more times. Within a library made for alpha chains, this beta chain is off target, and its count is uninformative. The chain uses TRBV7-3 and TRBJ2-7; TRBD2 matches 8 bases. Looked up from germline, CDR1 is SGHTA and CDR2 is FQGTGA. V gave up 4 bases and J gave up 7 bases; unmatched junction bases: 6. The CDR3 length is 13 residues. The CDR3 region is CASSSGLEQEQYF. CDR3 nucleotides: TGTGCCAGCAGCTCGGGACTAGAGCAAGAGCAGTACTTC.

This clonotype is medium-sized within its sample. A library prepared for alpha chains yielded this beta chain as an off-target read; its size is of little meaning. The V call is TRBV29-1, the J call TRBJ1-2; D not resolved. The CDR3 totals 14 residues. Germline V CDR1 and CDR2: SQVTM, ANQGSEA. The V gene lost 0 bases and the J gene lost 7 bases, with 15 bases spanning the gap. The CDR3 spells CSVEDPMDGFGYTF. The CDR3, as DNA: TGCAGCGTTGAAGACCCCATGGACGGCTTTGGCTACACCTTC.

At least ten counts were recorded for this clonotype. In a library made to pick up alpha chains, this beta chain is a stray read with a size that means little. The gene calls are TRBV2 and TRBJ2-1; 8 bases are a match to TRBD2. After removal of 6 bases from V and 6 bases from J, the junction contained 13 bases not matched to a gene. Germline CDR1 is SNHLY and CDR2 is FYNNEI. The CDR3 sequence is 16 residues long. Here the CDR3 reads CASSPVGSGNRNEQFF. The CDR3 DNA sequence: TGTGCCAGCAGCCCGGTGGGTAGCGGGAATCGCAATGAGCAGTTCTTC.

Details on this clonotype: The size of this beta chain means little, since it is a stray read in a library made for alpha chains. The V and J genes are TRBV3-1 and TRBJ2-1; 9 bases map to TRBD1. The CDR3 loop spans 16 amino acids. V lost 4 bases, J lost 9 bases, and 13 bases stayed unmatched. Germline loops: CDR1 LGHDT, CDR2 YNNKEL (reference sequence). The CDR3 DNA is TGTGCCAGCAGCCCGCACCCGGGACAGGGTGACGTTGAGCAGTTCTTC. Its protein product is CASSPHPGQGDVEQFF.

This clonotype occurred many times. Because the library targeted alpha chains, this beta chain is an off-target read whose size means little. The gene calls are TRBV6-2 or TRBV6-3 and TRBJ2-3, with D hard to call. Trimming took off 7 bases at V and 0 bases at J, with 5 bases between the two ends. This CDR3 is 12 amino acids long. Germline V gene sequence: CDR1 MNHEY, CDR2 SVGEGT. This CDR3 reads CASKTSTDTQYF. CDR3 coding DNA: TGTGCCAGCAAGACTAGCACAGATACGCAGTATTTT.

This clonotype was detected ten times or more. A library prepared for alpha chains yielded this beta chain as an off-target read; its size is of little meaning. The chain links TRBV5-1 to TRBJ2-4, with 12 bases aligning to TRBD2. Trimming took 4 bases from V and 1 from J; bases not matched to a gene: 3. Germline CDR1 SGHRS, CDR2 YFSETQ. This CDR3 has 16 residues. The DNA for the CDR3 is TGCGCCAGCAGCGGGGGACTAGCGGGCGCCAAAAACATTCAGTACTTC. Its protein product is CASSGGLAGAKNIQYF.

This clonotype has at least ten counts. This beta chain turned up in a library designed for alpha chains; as an off-target read, its abundance says little. The chain is built from TRBV29-1 and TRBJ2-7; the match to TRBD1 covers 7 bases. The CDR3 sequence is 12 residues long. Germline CDR1 reads SQVTM; CDR2 reads ANQGSEA. After removal of 2 bases from V and 3 bases from J, the junction contained 1 base not matched to a gene. The CDR3 DNA sequence: TGCAGCGTTGAACAGGGGGACTACGAGCAGTACTTC. It yields the protein CSVEQGDYEQYF.

This clonotype was seen repeatedly, ten times or more. Since it is a stray read in a library aimed at alpha chains, this beta chain has a size that is not meaningful. The chain links TRBV30 to TRBJ2-1; 14 bases line up with TRBD2. Germline V gene data show CDR1 as GTSNPN and CDR2 as SVGIG (reference sequence). V shed 1 base, J shed 7 bases, and the junction held 6 bases outside the gene matches. The length of the CDR3 is 16 residues. The CDR3 loop reads CAWSAPGLAGVNEQFF. The CDR3, as DNA: TGTGCCTGGAGTGCACCGGGACTAGCGGGAGTTAATGAGCAGTTCTTC.

Remarks on this clonotype: This beta chain represents an off-target read in a library built for alpha chains; its size is of limited meaning. The rearrangement joins TRBV5-1 to TRBJ1-1; a weak D match, TRBD1 (5 bases). Per germline, CDR1 SGHRS and CDR2 YFSETQ. With 6 bases removed from V and 0 bases from J, the gap between germline ends came to 9 bases. The CDR3 totals 13 residues. CDR3 nucleotides: TGCGCCAGCACGGACACCATGAACACTGAAGCTTTCTTT. Protein: CASTDTMNTEAFF.

This clonotype occurred many times. The library was built for alpha chains, so this beta chain is an off-target read and its size means little. The chain couples TRBV7-6 to TRBJ2-3; a possible D gene is TRBD2 (6 bases). The CDR3 runs to 17 residues. Trimming removed 6 bases from V and 0 bases from J, with 19 bases in between. Germline V CDR1 and CDR2: SGHVS, FNYEAQ. DNA of the CDR3: TGTGCCAGCAGAGCCGGGGGTAGCGGAACTAGCACAGATACGCAGTATTTT. It is translated as CASRAGGSGTSTDTQYF.

In this sample, this clonotype turned up many times. The library was prepared for alpha chains; this beta chain is a stray read, so its frequency means little. The CDR3 loop is CASSLTGGSPLHF. CDR3 nucleotides: TGTGCCAGCAGCTTAACAGGGGGCTCACCCCTCCACTTT. The gene calls are TRBV11-2 and TRBJ1-6; 9 nucleotides agree with TRBD1. The CDR3 extends over 13 amino acids. The V gene's germline CDR1 is SGHAT and CDR2 FQNNGV. Germline trimming cut 2 bases from V and 10 bases from J; bases unmatched to any gene: 0.

This clonotype was counted at least ten times. The library was prepared for alpha chains; this beta chain is a stray read, so its frequency means little. The chain employs TRBV11-2 and TRBJ2-1; 13 bases line up with TRBD2. This CDR3 spans 18 amino acids. The ends lost 4 bases at V and 13 bases at J; junction bases unmatched: 19. CDR1 is SGHAT, CDR2 FQNNGV, per germline. The CDR3 DNA is TGTGCCAGCAGCTCCCCTATGTCGGGGCTTGGACTAGCGGGAGTCCAGTTCTTC. As protein: CASSSPMSGLGLAGVQFF.

This clonotype was detected many times. In a library made to pick up alpha chains, this beta chain is a stray read with a size that means little. This chain connects TRBV9 to TRBJ2-5; 8 nucleotides line up with TRBD2. The CDR3 has 15 amino acids. Germline CDR1 is SGDLS and CDR2 is YYNGEE. Trimming at V came to 0 bases and at J to 3 bases, leaving 4 bases not matched to a gene. The CDR3 DNA reads as TGTGCCAGCAGCGTAGCGGGGGGGCTAGAAGAGACCCAGTACTTC. Protein: CASSVAGGLEETQYF.

This clonotype was seen many times. A library made for alpha chains picked up this beta chain off target, so its size means little. J is TRBJ2-1 and V is TRBV7-2, with no clear D. There are 13 residues in the CDR3. The V gene lost 5 bases and the J gene lost 6 bases, with 11 bases spanning the gap. Germline V gene lookup returns CDR1 SGHTA and CDR2 FQGNSA. CDR3 sequence reads: CASSLGPTNEQFF. In DNA, the CDR3 is TGTGCCAGCAGCCTTGGGCCGACCAATGAGCAGTTCTTC. Full variable domain (rest looked up from reference TRBV7-2 and TRBJ2-1): GAGVSQSPSNKVTEKGKDVELRCDPISGHTALYWYRQSLGQGLEFLIYFQGNSAPDKSGLPSDRFSAERTGGSVSTLTIQRTQQEDSAVYLCASSLGPTNEQFFGPGTRLTVL.

This clonotype has a handful of counts. Since the library was made to target alpha chains, this beta chain is a stray read and its abundance is not meaningful. The chain carries TRBV7-6 and TRBJ1-5; D remains ambiguous. This CDR3 is 15 amino acids long. Trimming shortened V by 1 base and J by 0 bases, and 7 bases separated the two germline ends. Germline CDR1 reads SGHVS; CDR2 reads FNYEAQ. The chain's CDR3 is CASSLGGNSNQPQHF. CDR3 bases: TGTGCCAGCAGCTTAGGTGGTAATAGCAATCAGCCCCAGCATTTT.

This clonotype appeared many times. This beta chain is off target for a library built for alpha chains, so its abundance means little. The chain couples TRBV20-1 to TRBJ2-5; the match to TRBD2 covers 13 bases. The CDR3 is 13 amino acids. Germline V lookup: CDR1 DFQATT, CDR2 SNEGSKA (reference sequence). Trimming took 6 bases from V and 7 from J; bases not matched to a gene: 5. CDR3 sequence (DNA): TGCAGTGCAGGACTAGCGGGAGACGGGACCCAGTACTTC. The encoded protein is CSAGLAGDGTQYF.

This clonotype was seen a few times. This beta chain appears as a stray read in a library generated for alpha chains; its size is not informative. The genes are TRBV29-1 and TRBJ1-1, with a possible D match to TRBD1 (5 bases). Trimming cost V 6 bases and J 1 base, with 9 bases left between them. Germline values: CDR1 SQVTM, CDR2 ANQGSEA. The CDR3 spans 12 residues. CDR3 nucleotide sequence: TGCAGCGTATTGGACACGAACACTGAAGCTTTCTTT. It specifies CSVLDTNTEAFF.

Concerning this clonotype itself: This beta chain is an off-target read within a library intended for alpha chains, so its frequency means little. The chain joins TRBV20-1 to TRBJ1-5; no definite D call. This CDR3 comprises 13 residues. V was shortened by 4 bases and J by 2 bases, with 9 bases between the two germline ends. Germline V gives CDR1 DFQATT, CDR2 SNEGSKA (reference sequence). CDR3 residues: CSATPLGNQPQHF. CDR3 nucleotides: TGCAGTGCTACCCCCTTGGGCAATCAGCCCCAGCATTTT.

This clonotype was picked up many times. Found in a library prepared for alpha chains, this beta chain is an off-target read, and its abundance has little meaning. This chain connects TRBV5-1 to TRBJ2-5; 7 bases line up with TRBD2. CDR3 length: 13 residues. V lost 6 bases and J lost 5; bases outside the gene matches: 7. CDR1 and CDR2 (germline): SGHRS, YFSETQ. The CDR3: CASTPTAGETQYF. CDR3 sequence (DNA): TGCGCCAGCACTCCGACAGCGGGGGAGACCCAGTACTTC.

By its share, this clonotype is medium-sized. For a library built for alpha chains, this beta chain is a stray read; little rests on its size. The rearrangement joins TRBV28 to TRBJ2-7; 9 nucleotides agree with TRBD2. The CDR3 covers 15 residues. J lost 6 bases, V lost 5 bases, and 11 bases had no gene match. Germline values: CDR1 MDHEN, CDR2 SYDVKM. The CDR3 bases are TGTGCCAGCAGTCTTCCCGCGGGAGGGCCCTCCGAGCAGTACTTC. It encodes CASSLPAGGPSEQYF.

This clonotype was seen at least ten times. Being off target in a library aimed at alpha chains, this beta chain has a size of little meaning. The rearrangement joins TRBV10-1 to TRBJ2-6; 8 bases agree with TRBD1. V lost 6 bases to trimming and J lost 0 bases; unmatched junction nucleotides: 10. The CDR3 is 18 amino acids. Germline V gene lookup returns CDR1 WNHNN and CDR2 SYGVQD (reference sequence). The DNA of the CDR3 is TGCGCCAGCAGAGACCGGACAGGGCCGGACTCTGGGGCCAACGTCCTGACTTTC. Its protein is CASRDRTGPDSGANVLTF.

This clonotype was found many times. With the library built for alpha chains, this beta chain is off target and its frequency is not meaningful. The chain joins TRBV14 to TRBJ2-4; D uncertain. The germline V gene has CDR1 SGHDN and CDR2 FVKESK. The CDR3 runs 13 residues. Trimming left V 4 bases short and J 3 bases short, with 7 bases between. As DNA, the CDR3 is TGTGCCAGCAGCCGCAACAGCAAAAACATTCAGTACTTC. This encodes CASSRNSKNIQYF.